This T cell receptor (beta chain) was found in a study of CD8 T cells in Susac syndrome. On this clonotype itself: One end of the junction varies from germline; a read error may be responsible.

Reverse transcription of about 0.45 to 1 ug RNA was performed with random hexamers. One entry per CDR3 protein results from TCRdb running MiXCR on the immunoSEQ multiplex PCR reads. The sample has about 210,000 distinct CDR3 sequences, approximately 95% seen once. The study used treatment-naive patients who had stable or active relapsing-remitting disease as multiple sclerosis controls. Germline assignment: CDR1 SGHRS and CDR2 YFSETQ. The CDR3 has 15 amino acids. This clonotype originated in a human donor with multiple sclerosis. The sample taken for sequencing was CD4+ T cells from PBMCs. The gene calls are TRBV5-1 and TRBJ2-4; TRBD1 aligns across 10 bases. DNA for the CDR3: TGCGCCAGCAGCGTGGGACAGGGGCCAACGTTCTCCCTCCACTTC. Translated, it gives CASSVGQGPTFSLHF.